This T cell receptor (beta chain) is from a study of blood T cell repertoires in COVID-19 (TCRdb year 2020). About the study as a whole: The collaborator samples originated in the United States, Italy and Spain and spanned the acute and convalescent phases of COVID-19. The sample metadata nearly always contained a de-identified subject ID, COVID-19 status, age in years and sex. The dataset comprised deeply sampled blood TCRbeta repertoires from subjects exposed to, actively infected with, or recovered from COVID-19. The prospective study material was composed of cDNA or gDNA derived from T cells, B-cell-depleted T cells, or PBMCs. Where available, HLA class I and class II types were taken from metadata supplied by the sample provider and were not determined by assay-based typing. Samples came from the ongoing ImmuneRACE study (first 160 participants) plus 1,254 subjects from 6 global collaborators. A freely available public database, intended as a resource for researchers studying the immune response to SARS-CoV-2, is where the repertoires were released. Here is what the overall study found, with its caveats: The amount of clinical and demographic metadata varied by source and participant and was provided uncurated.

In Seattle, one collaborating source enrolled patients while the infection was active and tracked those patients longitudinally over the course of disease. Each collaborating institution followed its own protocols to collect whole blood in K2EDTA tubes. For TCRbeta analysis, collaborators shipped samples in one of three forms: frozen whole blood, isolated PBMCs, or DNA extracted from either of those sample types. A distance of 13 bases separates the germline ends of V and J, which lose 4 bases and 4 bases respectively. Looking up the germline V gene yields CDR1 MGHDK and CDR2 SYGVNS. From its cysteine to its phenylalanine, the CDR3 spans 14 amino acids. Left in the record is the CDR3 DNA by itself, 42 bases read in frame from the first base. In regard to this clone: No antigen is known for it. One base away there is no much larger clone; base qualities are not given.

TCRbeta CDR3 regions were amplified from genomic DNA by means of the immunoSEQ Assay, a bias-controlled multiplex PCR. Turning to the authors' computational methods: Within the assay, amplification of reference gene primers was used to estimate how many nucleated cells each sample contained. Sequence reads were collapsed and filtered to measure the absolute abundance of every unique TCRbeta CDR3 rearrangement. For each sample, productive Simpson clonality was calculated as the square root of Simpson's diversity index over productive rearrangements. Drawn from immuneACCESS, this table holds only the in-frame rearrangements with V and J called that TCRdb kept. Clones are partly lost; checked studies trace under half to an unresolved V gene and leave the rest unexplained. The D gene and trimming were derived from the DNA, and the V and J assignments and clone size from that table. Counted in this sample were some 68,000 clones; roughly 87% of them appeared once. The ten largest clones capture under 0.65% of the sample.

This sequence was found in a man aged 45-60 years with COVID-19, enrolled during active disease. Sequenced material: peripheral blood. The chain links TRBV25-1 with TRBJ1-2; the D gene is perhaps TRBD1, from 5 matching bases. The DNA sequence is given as TGTGCCAGCAGTGGACCGACAGAGTTCTATGGCTACACCTTC. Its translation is CASSGPTEFYGYTF.